One and the same sample provided the 8 T cell receptor beta chains below, sequenced in a study of blood T cells in healthy people across ages. With a J-beta primer mix and a sample-barcoded 5' primer, a second PCR ran about 7 to 11 cycles. TCRdb called the 5' RACE reads again in MiXCR, with one record for every CDR3 protein. There are almost 550,000 distinct CDR3 sequences in the sample; 24% occur only once, and approximately 10% lies in the top ten. The sample also formed part of further work on T cells of mothers and their children.

The sequenced sample consisted of blood. Receptors originate from a boy younger than 18 in good health.

Only a few counts were recorded for this clonotype. The chain joins TRBV12-3 or TRBV12-4 to TRBJ2-7, with 12 positions matching TRBD2. Germline trimming cut 4 bases from V and 6 bases from J; bases unmatched to any gene: 1. This CDR3 comprises 13 residues. This CDR3 reads CASSSSGRAEQYF. The CDR3 bases are TGTGCCAGCAGTTCTAGCGGGAGGGCCGAGCAGTACTTC.

The J gene is TRBJ1-1, the V gene TRBV29-1; TRBD1 might be the D (6 bases). The CDR3 is made up of 15 amino acids. V was pared by 1 base and J by 3 bases, with 15 bases between. The germline V gene has CDR1 SQVTM and CDR2 ANQGSEA. CDR3 amino acids: CSVEVNLGADTEAFF. DNA for the CDR3: TGCAGCGTTGAAGTGAACTTGGGGGCCGACACTGAAGCTTTCTTT. The whole variable domain, remainder taken from reference TRBV29-1 and TRBJ1-1, is SAVISQKPSRDICQRGTSLTIQCQVDSQVTMMFWYRQQPGQSLTLIATANQGSEATYESGFVIDKFPISRPNLTFSTLTVSNMSPEDSSIYLCSVEVNLGADTEAFFGQGTRLTVV.

This clonotype was seen a handful of times. The chain carries TRBV9 and TRBJ1-1; TRBD1 matches at 8 bases. CDR1 is SGDLS, CDR2 YYNGEE, per germline. The trim removed 1 base at V and 3 bases at J, leaving 5 bases unmatched. This CDR3 region has 15 residues. Here the CDR3 DNA reads TGTGCCAGCAGCGTACTCGGACAGGGCGACACTGAAGCTTTCTTT. This sequence encodes CASSVLGQGDTEAFF.

This clonotype was seen more than once but under ten times. This chain uses TRBV6-2 or TRBV6-3 with TRBJ2-5; 10 bases match TRBD2. Germline-derived CDR1 and CDR2 are MNHEY and SVGEGT. Trimming cost V 1 base and J 7 bases; bases outside gene matches: 6. The CDR3 length is 15 residues. CDR3 loop: CASSYLTSGPRTQYF. CDR3 in DNA: TGTGCCAGCAGTTACTTGACTAGCGGGCCGAGGACCCAGTACTTC.

This clonotype has more than one count but fewer than ten. V is TRBV23-1 and J is TRBJ2-1; D uncertain. The J call may be wrong; the DNA end is better matched by TRBJ2-7. TRBV23-1 is marked as an open reading frame, function uncertain. This CDR3 has 17 residues. CDR3 residues: CASSQTHVNLRPYEQYF. CDR3 DNA: TGCGCCAGCAGTCAAACCCACGTAAACCTTAGACCCTACGAGCAGTACTTC.

This clonotype was seen many times. The chain joins TRBV10-3 to TRBJ2-5; TRBD2 agrees at 10 bases. The DNA end lines up better with TRBJ2-1; the J call may be wrong. The CDR3 length is 14 residues. Germline V gene sequence: CDR1 ENHRY, CDR2 SYGVKD. The CDR3 loop is CAIKSSGGRDEQFF. The CDR3, as DNA: TGTGCCATCAAGAGTAGCGGGGGGCGTGATGAGCAGTTCTTC.

The chain carries TRBV14 and TRBJ2-1; D is perhaps TRBD2 (6 bases). Germline values: CDR1 SGHDN, CDR2 FVKESK. CDR3 length equals 15 residues. Trimming removed 9 bases from V and 2 bases from J, with 17 bases in between. The CDR3 nucleotides read TGTGCCAGTAGGGGTACGGGAGTGGCCTACAATGAGCAGTTCTTC. Its protein is CASRGTGVAYNEQFF.

This clonotype was observed a handful of times. The chain is built from TRBV5-5 and TRBJ2-3; TRBD2 aligns across 7 bases. Germline assignment: CDR1 SGHKS and CDR2 YYEKEE (reference sequence). V trimming: 4 bases; J trimming: 2 bases; junction bases outside the gene matches: 7. The CDR3 has 15 residues. CDR3 sequence reads: CASSLLGGDTDTQYF. CDR3 DNA: TGTGCCAGCAGCCTCCTTGGGGGGGACACAGATACGCAGTATTTT.